The 17 T cell receptor beta chains below were found in one sample sequenced in a study of control samples from healthy donors and cancer patients (TCRdb year 2020). The library was obtained by the immunoSEQ multiplex PCR assay. Not all clones reach the TCRdb copy of this immuneACCESS table, which keeps in-frame sequences only. Checked studies attribute under half of the gap to unresolved V genes and leave the rest unexplained. The sample includes tens of thousands of clones, with more than 85% observed a single time. 1.5% to 2% of the sample is taken by the ten largest. Sequences were obtained from PBMCs. These receptors originate from a woman in her 40s with lung cancer.

The chain combines TRBV14 with TRBJ2-2, with D possibly TRBD2 on 6 matching bases. Per the germline V gene, CDR1 is SGHDN and CDR2 is FVKESK. Trimming stripped 1 base from V and 6 bases from J, with 12 bases between. CDR3 size: 15 residues. The CDR3 nucleotides are TGTGCCAGCAGCCAAGGGGGAGGCCGCCCCGGGGAGCTGTTTTTT. Its translation is CASSQGGGRPGELFF.

This chain links TRBV2 with TRBJ2-1; 10 bases are shared with TRBD1. The CDR3 totals 11 residues. V lost 10 bases and J lost 11; bases outside the gene matches: 5. Germline loops: CDR1 SNHLY, CDR2 FYNNEI. The CDR3 DNA reads TGTGCCACCCCGGGACAGGGGAAGCAGTTCTTC. Translated: CATPGQGKQFF. Full variable domain (missing parts from reference TRBV2 and TRBJ2-1): EPEVTQTPSHQVTQMGQEVILRCVPISNHLYFYWYRQILGQKVEFLVSFYNNEISEKSEIFDDQFSVERPDGSNFTLKIRSTKLEDSAMYFCATPGQGKQFFGPGTRLTVL.

V usage is TRBV4-2 and J usage is TRBJ1-2; D is possibly TRBD1 (5 bases). The germline gives CDR1 LGHNA, CDR2 YNFKEQ. Deletions cut 4 bases from V and 4 bases from J, with 13 bases between. The CDR3 consists of 14 residues. CDR3 bases: TGTGCCAGCAGCCCAACGACAGAGGGCTATGGCTACACCTTC. This encodes CASSPTTEGYGYTF.

The V call is TRBV18, the J call TRBJ1-4; no clear D. The germline gives CDR1 KGHSH, CDR2 LQKENI. V was clipped by 2 bases and J by 0 bases, with 7 bases between them. The CDR3 has 15 amino acids. The CDR3 bases are TGTGCCAGCTCACCATCGACGGCAACTAATGAAAAACTGTTTTTT. It specifies CASSPSTATNEKLFF.

This clone was observed a single time. The chain couples TRBV15 to TRBJ1-3; D unresolved. Trimming removed 0 bases from V and 6 bases from J, with 12 bases in between. The CDR3 consists of 15 residues. Germline V gives CDR1 LNHNV, CDR2 YYDKDF (reference sequence). DNA of the CDR3: TGTGCCACCAGCAGAGACACGGGGAGGGTAAACACCATATATTTT. It translates to CATSRDTGRVNTIYF.

This sequence joins TRBV19 and TRBJ1-2, with 8 nucleotides matching TRBD1. The CDR3 has 13 residues. V lost 3 bases and J lost 6; bases outside the gene matches: 3. Per germline, CDR1 LNHDA and CDR2 SQIVND (reference sequence). This CDR3 reads CASSIRTGNGYTF. CDR3 DNA sequence: TGTGCCAGTAGTATCCGGACAGGGAATGGCTACACCTTC.

V usage is TRBV29-1 and J usage is TRBJ2-7; the match to TRBD2 covers 8 bases. Germline loops: CDR1 SQVTM, CDR2 ANQGSEA. Unmatched junction bases numbered 11, after V lost 6 bases and J lost 7 bases. The CDR3 has 13 amino acids. Here the CDR3 DNA reads TGCAGCGTCTACCTCGGGGGGGGGAATGAGCAGTACTTC. Amino acids: CSVYLGGGNEQYF.

The chain recombines TRBV18 with TRBJ1-4; possible D gene TRBD1, 5 bases. Germline CDR1 is KGHSH and CDR2 is LQKENI. Trimming shortened V by 0 bases and J by 8 bases, and 10 bases separated the two germline ends. The CDR3 is 14 residues long. Here the CDR3 reads CASSPPGRQEKLFF. CDR3 bases: TGTGCCAGCTCACCACCGGGACGGCAGGAAAAACTGTTTTTT.

J is TRBJ2-7 and V is TRBV4-3, with D hard to call. In germline, CDR1 is LGHNA, CDR2 YSLEER. V was trimmed by 0 bases and J by 2 bases, leaving 14 bases between them. The CDR3 extends over 16 amino acids. The chain's CDR3 is CASSQDRRTGAYEQYF. The DNA of the CDR3 is TGCGCCAGCAGCCAAGATCGAAGGACGGGTGCCTACGAGCAGTACTTC.

The chain carries TRBV12-3 or TRBV12-4 and TRBJ1-1; TRBD1 agrees at 7 bases. This CDR3 comprises 13 residues. With V trimmed by 4 bases and J by 3 bases, 2 bases remained unmatched. The CDR3 nucleotides are TGTGCCAGCAGTTCAGACAGGGACACTGAAGCTTTCTTT. It yields the protein CASSSDRDTEAFF.

This clone occurred a few times. The chain couples TRBV11-2 to TRBJ2-5; tentatively, D is TRBD1 (6 bases). This CDR3 comprises 15 residues. V was cut by 5 bases and J by 5 bases, with 18 bases left in between. The germline V gene encodes CDR1 SGHAT and CDR2 FQNNGV. The CDR3 nucleotides read TGTGCCAGCAGCCCCAACCCCACAGGGCAGGAGACCCAGTACTTC. Translation gives CASSPNPTGQETQYF. The full variable domain, rest sourced from reference TRBV11-2 and TRBJ2-5, is EAGVAQSPRYKIIEKRQSVAFWCNPISGHATLYWYQQILGQGPKLLIQFQNNGVVDDSQLPKDRFSAERLKGVDSTLKIQPAKLEDSAVYLCASSPNPTGQETQYFGPGTRLLVL.

V usage is TRBV5-1 and J usage is TRBJ1-6; D is unclear. There are 14 residues in the CDR3. Germline assignment: CDR1 SGHRS and CDR2 YFSETQ. V was pared by 0 bases and J by 10 bases, with 11 bases between. This chain's CDR3 is CASSLAGSESPLHF. CDR3 in DNA: TGCGCCAGCAGCTTGGCGGGGAGCGAATCACCCCTCCACTTT.

The J gene is TRBJ1-5, the V gene TRBV28; D gene uncertain. Germline V gene data show CDR1 as MDHEN and CDR2 as SYDVKM. The CDR3 loop spans 15 amino acids. Between the trimmed V and J ends, which lost 1 base and 1 base, there was a span of 8 bases. The CDR3 spells CASSLFRRSNQPQHF. In nucleotides, the CDR3 is TGTGCCAGCAGTTTATTTCGGAGGAGCAATCAGCCCCAGCATTTT. The full variable domain, completed using reference TRBV28 and TRBJ1-5, is DVKVTQSSRYLVKRTGEKVFLECVQDMDHENMFWYRQDPGLGLRLIYFSYDVKMKEKGDIPEGYSVSREKKERFSLILESASTNQTSMYLCASSLFRRSNQPQHFGDGTRLSIL.

The chain uses TRBV28 and TRBJ1-4, with 8 bases fitting TRBD1. The V gene end was trimmed by 5 bases and the J gene end by 5 bases; junction bases not matched to a gene: 7. The CDR3 length is 15 residues. Germline CDR1 is MDHEN and CDR2 is SYDVKM. The CDR3 DNA reads TGTGCCAGCAGTCTCGGGACAGGCCTAAATGAAAAACTGTTTTTT. Protein sequence: CASSLGTGLNEKLFF.

The chain employs TRBV27 and TRBJ2-1; the match to TRBD2 covers 7 bases. Germline values: CDR1 MNHEY, CDR2 SMNVEV (reference sequence). The V segment lost 3 bases and the J segment 0 bases; nucleotides outside the gene matches: 2. CDR3 size: 15 residues. Here the CDR3 reads CASSLSGNSYNEQFF. The CDR3 DNA reads as TGTGCCAGCAGTTTGAGCGGGAACTCCTACAATGAGCAGTTCTTC.

V gene TRBV9 combines with J gene TRBJ2-3; TRBD2 is a possible D gene (6 bases). The germline gives CDR1 SGDLS, CDR2 YYNGEE. Trimming stripped 4 bases from V and 1 base from J, with 10 bases between. The CDR3 is 14 amino acids. The CDR3: CASSSWGGTDTQYF. For the CDR3, the DNA is TGTGCCAGCAGCTCCTGGGGGGGCACAGATACGCAGTATTTT. The full variable domain, completed using reference TRBV9 and TRBJ2-3, is DSGVTQTPKHLITATGQRVTLRCSPRSGDLSVYWYQQSLDQGLQFLIQYYNGEERAKGNILERFSAQQFPDLHSELNLSSLELGDSALYFCASSSWGGTDTQYFGPGTRLTVL.

The chain employs TRBV10-3 and TRBJ2-1; no clear D gene. The ends were cut back, 10 bases at V and 8 bases at J, with 12 bases in the middle. The CDR3 sequence is 11 residues long. Germline V gives CDR1 ENHRY, CDR2 SYGVKD. Here the CDR3 reads CATTQGHEQFF. CDR3 coding DNA: TGTGCCACCACTCAAGGGCATGAGCAGTTCTTC.